The 27 T cell receptor beta chains presented below share a single source sample, sequenced in a study of blood T cells in healthy people across ages. The second PCR ran about 6 to 11 cycles with a sample-barcoded 5' primer and J-beta primers. A single record per CDR3 protein comes from TCRdb applying MiXCR to the 5' RACE reads. The sample has 800,000 to 1,300,000 distinct CDR3 sequences, 20% to 25% seen once. This sample was also put to use in a study of T cells of mothers and their children.

Sequencing input: blood. All receptors derive from a girl aged 2-9 years in good health.

This clonotype was counted between two and nine times. CDR3 bases: TGTGCCAGCAGTTTGAGAAACATCGGACTAGGTGAAGAGACCCAGTACTTC. Residues: CASSLRNIGLGEETQYF. This chain links TRBV28 with TRBJ2-5, with 7 bases matching TRBD2. The J segment lost 3 bases and the V segment lost 3 bases, leaving 13 bases of the junction unmatched. The CDR3 is 17 amino acids. Germline V gene data show CDR1 as MDHEN and CDR2 as SYDVKM.

Written as DNA, the CDR3 is TGTGCCACCAGTGAAGAGGACAGGGAGGGATCAAATCAGCCCCAGCATTTT. Residues: CATSEEDREGSNQPQHF. The chain is built from TRBV24-1 and TRBJ1-5; 8 bases align to TRBD1. Losses at the gene ends were 4 bases for V and 4 bases for J; bases not matched to a gene: 11. Per germline, CDR1 KGHDR and CDR2 SFDVKD. This CDR3 contains 17 residues.

The V and J genes are TRBV9 and TRBJ2-7, with 12 bases matching TRBD2. With 2 bases clipped from V and 8 bases from J, the junction kept 5 bases outside the gene matches. The CDR3 totals 14 residues. The germline V gene has CDR1 SGDLS and CDR2 YYNGEE. The CDR3 reads CASSVTSGGVKQYF. Written as DNA, the CDR3 is TGTGCCAGCAGCGTGACTAGCGGGGGCGTCAAGCAGTACTTC.

The chain employs TRBV13 and TRBJ1-2; the D is unclear. V lost 0 bases, J lost 8 bases, and 10 bases lay in between. Germline V lookup: CDR1 PRHDT, CDR2 FYEKMQ (reference sequence). The CDR3 contains 13 residues. The CDR3 reads CASSLGQNGGYTF. The DNA of the CDR3 is TGTGCCAGCAGCTTAGGACAGAATGGGGGCTACACCTTC.

The chain employs TRBV4-3 and TRBJ2-7; TRBD2 might be the D (6 bases). Germline V CDR1 and CDR2: LGHNA, YSLEER. Deletions cut 0 bases from V and 2 bases from J, with 11 bases between. The CDR3 runs to 15 residues. The CDR3 loop is CASSQDTEGAYEQYF. The CDR3 DNA is TGCGCCAGCAGCCAAGATACGGAGGGAGCCTACGAGCAGTACTTC.

The chain links TRBV6-2 or TRBV6-3 to TRBJ2-5, with a weak D call TRBD1 (5 bases). The DNA end favors TRBJ2-1, so the J call may be wrong. Germline V lookup: CDR1 MNHEY, CDR2 SVGEGT. This CDR3 comprises 13 residues. CDR3 loop: CASSYHRQIEQFF. CDR3 in DNA: TGTGCCAGCAGTTACCACAGACAGATTGAGCAGTTCTTC.

The chain carries TRBV12-3 or TRBV12-4 and TRBJ2-7; 7 bases align to TRBD1. Losses at the gene ends were 0 bases for V and 7 bases for J; bases not matched to a gene: 3. The CDR3 length is 13 residues. In nucleotides, the CDR3 is TGTGCCAGCAGTTTAGCGGGACAGAGGGAGCAGTACTTC. It translates to CASSLAGQREQYF.

This clonotype was seen more than once but under ten times. The chain is built from TRBV3-1 and TRBJ2-2; 7 bases match TRBD1. This CDR3 region has 17 residues. V lost 3 bases to trimming and J lost 5 bases; unmatched junction nucleotides: 12. The V gene's germline CDR1 is LGHDT and CDR2 YNNKEL (reference sequence). CDR3 amino acids: CASSHEAATGRTGELFF. CDR3 coding DNA: TGTGCCAGCAGCCATGAAGCGGCGACAGGGAGAACCGGGGAGCTGTTTTTT.

The CDR3 here is CASSSTQGTLKQYF. For the CDR3, the DNA is TGTGCCAGCAGTTCTACGCAGGGCACTTTAAAACAGTACTTC. The chain employs TRBV27 and TRBJ2-5; tentatively, D is TRBD1 (5 bases). The CDR3 length is 14 residues. Trimming removed 4 bases at V and 11 bases at J, with 20 bases between. Germline assignment: CDR1 MNHEY and CDR2 SMNVEV (reference sequence).

The V and J genes are TRBV5-1 and TRBJ2-5; D unclear. Trimming took 4 bases from V and 0 from J, leaving 19 bases between them. Germline V gene data show CDR1 as SGHRS and CDR2 as YFSETQ. The CDR3 totals 17 residues. The CDR3 DNA follows: TGCGCCAGCAGCCCTTTAGTTGCGGAGAACAACCAAGAGACCCAGTACTTC. Its protein is CASSPLVAENNQETQYF.

The CDR3 spells CASSRASGQVTNTGELFF. CDR3 nucleotide sequence: TGTGCCAGCAGCCGAGCATCGGGACAGGTCACGAACACCGGGGAGCTGTTTTTT. The chain couples TRBV4-2 to TRBJ2-2; 8 positions agree with TRBD1. CDR1 is LGHNA, CDR2 YNFKEQ, per germline. This CDR3 has 18 amino acids. With 4 bases clipped from V and 0 bases from J, the junction kept 10 bases outside the gene matches.

In its sample, this clonotype was seen a few times. The chain employs TRBV6-4 and TRBJ2-1; the match to TRBD2 covers 8 bases. The germline V gene has CDR1 MRHNA and CDR2 SNTAGT. V lost 2 bases and J lost 2; bases outside the gene matches: 2. The CDR3 contains 15 residues. DNA of the CDR3: TGTGCCAGCAGTGACGCGGGAGGCGCCTACAATGAGCAGTTCTTC. This translates into CASSDAGGAYNEQFF.

The V call is TRBV5-6, the J call TRBJ2-2; D ambiguous. V was trimmed by 0 bases and J by 9 bases, leaving 12 bases between them. The germline V gene encodes CDR1 SGHDT and CDR2 YYEEEE. CDR3 length: 14 amino acids. CDR3 in DNA: TGTGCCAGCAGCTTGGTTGTTGCAGAAAGGGAGCTGTTTTTT. This translates into CASSLVVAERELFF.

The V call is TRBV7-9, the J call TRBJ2-3, with 10 bases lining up with TRBD1. The CDR3 is 15 residues long. CDR1 is SEHNR and CDR2 is FQNEAQ in the germline V gene (reference sequence). After removal of 4 bases from V and 4 bases from J, the junction contained 5 bases not matched to a gene. CDR3 loop: CASSSRDRGSDTQYF. CDR3 DNA sequence: TGTGCCAGCAGCTCCCGGGACAGGGGTTCAGATACGCAGTATTTT.

This clonotype was counted only a few times. The genes are TRBV20-1 and TRBJ2-5; possibly TRBD1 or TRBD2 for D (5 bases each). The germline gives CDR1 DFQATT, CDR2 SNEGSKA (reference sequence). V shed 2 bases and J shed 7 bases, with 11 bases lying between them. There are 12 residues in the CDR3. The CDR3 bases are TGCAGTGCTAGACAGGGAGAGAGGACCCAGTACTTC. Its translation is CSARQGERTQYF.

The chain uses TRBV29-1 and TRBJ1-2; tentatively, D is TRBD1 (6 bases). The germline CDR1 and CDR2 sequences are SQVTM and ANQGSEA. The CDR3 has 15 amino acids. Trimming shortened V by 1 base and J by 0 bases, and 12 bases separated the two germline ends. The CDR3 DNA is TGCAGCGTTGAAGCCGCAGGGGTAGCTAACTATGGCTACACCTTC. It is translated as CSVEAAGVANYGYTF.

In this sample, this clonotype turned up a few times. The genes are TRBV29-1 and TRBJ2-2; TRBD2 matches 9 bases. The germline V gene has CDR1 SQVTM and CDR2 ANQGSEA. Trimming cost V 7 bases and J 7 bases; bases outside gene matches: 7. The CDR3 runs to 13 residues. In nucleotides, the CDR3 is TGCAGCGCTATAGCGGGAGCGGGCGGGGAGCTGTTTTTT. It encodes CSAIAGAGGELFF.

This chain links TRBV20-1 with TRBJ2-4; no clear D gene. V was trimmed by 6 bases and J by 0 bases, leaving 9 bases between them. The CDR3 is 13 amino acids. Germline V gene data show CDR1 as DFQATT and CDR2 as SNEGSKA (reference sequence). The chain's CDR3 is CSARNLAKNIQYF. The CDR3 DNA sequence: TGCAGTGCAAGGAATCTAGCCAAAAACATTCAGTACTTC.

This clonotype occurred a few times. V is TRBV7-3 and J is TRBJ2-5; D is perhaps TRBD1 (5 bases). CDR3 length: 15 amino acids. The V gene lost 2 bases and the J gene lost 0 bases, with 10 bases spanning the gap. CDR1 is SGHTA and CDR2 is FQGTGA in the germline V gene. The CDR3 spells CASSLSGKYQETQYF. The DNA of the CDR3 is TGTGCCAGCAGCTTATCAGGGAAGTACCAAGAGACCCAGTACTTC.

This chain links TRBV6-2 or TRBV6-3 with TRBJ2-1; no definite D call. Trimming pared 8 bases from V and 0 bases from J, leaving 8 bases between. Germline-derived CDR1 and CDR2 are MNHEY and SVGEGT. CDR3 length: 13 amino acids. CDR3: CASAQRSYNEQFF. In DNA form, the CDR3 reads TGTGCCAGCGCCCAGCGCTCCTACAATGAGCAGTTCTTC.

The CDR3 sequence is CASSGTGVMNTEAFF. Here the CDR3 DNA reads TGTGCCAGCAGTGGGACAGGGGTCATGAACACTGAAGCTTTCTTT. This sequence joins TRBV6-1 and TRBJ1-1; TRBD1 matches 9 bases. V was pared by 4 bases and J by 0 bases, with 3 bases of the junction left unmatched. The CDR3 has 15 residues. Germline CDR1 and CDR2: MNHNS and SASEGT.

This clonotype occurred once. The chain recombines TRBV6-1 with TRBJ2-5, with no clear D. The V gene lost 6 bases and the J gene lost 5 bases, with 16 bases spanning the gap. CDR1 is MNHNS and CDR2 is SASEGT in the germline V gene. CDR3 length equals 14 residues. In DNA, the CDR3 is TGTGCCAGCAGCGACGGTCTTAGCCGGGAGACCCAGTACTTC. It is translated as CASSDGLSRETQYF.

This clonotype was observed a few times. The gene calls are TRBV20-1 and TRBJ1-2; D is unclear. Trimming removed 7 bases at V and 4 bases at J, with 13 bases between. Per the germline V gene, CDR1 is DFQATT and CDR2 is SNEGSKA (reference sequence). This CDR3 region has 12 residues. The CDR3 region is CSGLYGFYGYTF. For the CDR3, the DNA is TGCAGTGGGTTGTATGGCTTCTATGGCTACACCTTC.

V and J are TRBV12-3 or TRBV12-4 and TRBJ2-1, with 8 bases identical to TRBD2. Trimming cost V 2 bases and J 0 bases; bases outside gene matches: 9. The CDR3 totals 18 residues. In nucleotides, the CDR3 is TGTGCCAGCAGTTTAAGGGCTAGCGGGTATAGCTCCTACAATGAGCAGTTCTTC. Amino acid sequence: CASSLRASGYSSYNEQFF.

In DNA, the CDR3 is TGTGCCACCAGGGACGCTAGCGGGGATTACAATGAGCAGTTCTTC. Its protein is CATRDASGDYNEQFF. The J gene is TRBJ2-1, the V gene TRBV15; 9 positions match TRBD2. The CDR3 is 15 amino acids. J lost 4 bases, V lost 6 bases, and 7 bases had no gene match. Germline V lookup: CDR1 LNHNV, CDR2 YYDKDF (reference sequence).

The J gene is TRBJ1-1, the V gene TRBV20-1; D gene unclear. The CDR3 sequence is 16 residues long. Germline V gene sequence: CDR1 DFQATT, CDR2 SNEGSKA (reference sequence). V was pared by 0 bases and J by 1 base, with 15 bases between. DNA of the CDR3: TGCAGTGCTAGAGATCGGCGGGCTCCGCCGAACACTGAAGCTTTCTTT. This sequence encodes CSARDRRAPPNTEAFF.

This rearrangement joins TRBV5-1 to TRBJ2-7; 12 bases map to TRBD2. The CDR3 has 15 amino acids. V shed 3 bases, J shed 3 bases, and the junction held 4 bases outside the gene matches. Per the germline V gene, CDR1 is SGHRS and CDR2 is YFSETQ. CDR3 nucleotides: TGCGCCAGCAGCTGGGGGACTAGCGGGCTCTACGAGCAGTACTTC. Protein product: CASSWGTSGLYEQYF.